This T cell receptor (beta chain) was recovered during a study of shared clonotypes between healthy human individuals. The wider study: Participating donors consisted of a couple of women and a few men aged 18 to 49. A donor's plate count was three for CD4 naive and three for CD4 memory; CD8 naive had two and CD8 memory one.

For sorted subsets, approximately 0.2 ug DNA per replicate equaled 30,000 or so T cell genomes. Assay used: immunoSEQ multiplex PCR; TCRdb lists only in-frame clones, some missing. The table records about 2,500,000 clones, around nine tenths of them present only once. Those who donated, Caucasian adults without exception, all lived in Nashville, Tennessee. The sample taken for sequencing was naive CD4+ T cells sorted from blood. Stated subset: CD45RA+ positively selected. This clonotype originated in a man aged 18 to 29 in good health.

The CDR3 sequence: CASSQDAIGQGQQYF. In DNA form, the CDR3 reads TGTGCCAGCAGCCAAGATGCCATCGGCCAGGGCCAGCAGTACTTC. This chain uses TRBV4-2 with TRBJ2-7; tentatively, D is TRBD1 (5 bases). Per the germline V gene, CDR1 is LGHNA and CDR2 is YNFKEQ. V lost 0 bases and J lost 8, with 17 bases in between. This CDR3 has 15 amino acids.